This TCR delta chain originates from a study of human gamma delta and Vdelta1 T cells. Study-level points and caveats: Polyclonal Delta One T cells reportedly showed broad cytotoxic targeting of acute myeloid leukemia.

TCRdb processed the PCR reads again with the CATT caller. In the table there are about 6,500 delta-chain clones, 30% to 45% of which are singletons. As to this clone: Its antigen is not identified.

Germline CDR1 TSWWSYY, CDR2 QGS. Trimming cost V 1 base and J 0 bases; bases outside gene matches: 45. This CDR3 region has 31 residues. The V and J genes are TRDV1 and TRDJ1; 12 bases map to TRDD3. The material sequenced was Vdelta1 gamma-delta T cells from blood grown in culture (DOT cells). The TCR was taken from a human donor in good health. This chain's CDR3 is CALGEPDGHLSESRYWGIQATGDLYTDKLIF. The CDR3 nucleotides are TGTGCTCTTGGGGAACCGGATGGACACCTCTCAGAGAGCAGGTACTGGGGGATACAGGCTACCGGGGATTTGTACACCGATAAACTCATCTTT.